Each of the 17 T cell receptor beta chains below was sequenced from the same sample in a study of blood T cell repertoires in COVID-19. TCRdb keeps only in-frame clones here, not all; method: immunoSEQ multiplex PCR. The table lists approximately 500,000 clones, approximately 85% of them singletons. Sequenced input: peripheral blood. These receptors came from a human donor in a cohort sampled during active COVID-19.

The J gene is TRBJ2-7, the V gene TRBV12-3 or TRBV12-4, with unresolved D. This CDR3 has 13 amino acids. The V end was cut by 1 base, the J end by 2 bases, with 6 bases between. The CDR3 region has the DNA TGTGCCAGCAGTTTAGGGGCCCCCTACGAGCAGTACTTC. This sequence encodes CASSLGAPYEQYF.

This clone was seen a few times. This chain links TRBV9 with TRBJ1-5; weak D call: TRBD1 (6 bases). The V end lost 0 bases, the J end lost 7 bases, and 11 bases lay between the germline ends. This CDR3 is built from 14 residues. The germline gives CDR1 SGDLS, CDR2 YYNGEE. DNA of the CDR3: TGTGCCAGCAGCGTAGCTGGGGGCCCCCAGCCCCAGCATTTT. This encodes CASSVAGGPQPQHF. Based on the CDR3 plus reference TRBV9 and TRBJ1-5, the full variable domain is DSGVTQTPKHLITATGQRVTLRCSPRSGDLSVYWYQQSLDQGLQFLIQYYNGEERAKGNILERFSAQQFPDLHSELNLSSLELGDSALYFCASSVAGGPQPQHFGDGTRLSIL.

This clone was observed once. The rearrangement joins TRBV30 to TRBJ2-7; 9 bases line up with TRBD2. There are 12 residues in the CDR3. V dropped 8 bases and J dropped 5; count of bases not matched to a gene: 7. CDR1 and CDR2 from the germline V gene are GTSNPN and SVGIG (reference sequence). The CDR3 nucleotides read TGTGCCCGGGCGGGAGGGCCCCACGAGCAGTACTTC. Translated: CARAGGPHEQYF. The variable domain in full, completed from reference TRBV30 and TRBJ2-7, reads SQTIHQWPATLVQPVGSPLSLECTVEGTSNPNLYWYRQAAGRGLQLLFYSVGIGQISSEVPQNLSASRPQDRQFILSSKKLLLSDSGFYLCARAGGPHEQYFGPGTRLTVT.

V is TRBV29-1 and J is TRBJ2-1; D gene unclear. The CDR3 covers 14 residues. CDR1 SQVTM and CDR2 ANQGSEA come from the germline V gene. The ends were cut back, 4 bases at V and 1 base at J, with 11 bases in the middle. The CDR3 spells CSVVIVSSYNEQFF. CDR3 DNA: TGCAGCGTTGTGATAGTAAGTTCCTACAATGAGCAGTTCTTC.

This clone has a single count. This chain links TRBV5-1 with TRBJ2-1; D unclear. In germline, CDR1 is SGHRS, CDR2 YFSETQ. The CDR3 covers 16 residues. V was pared by 0 bases and J by 1 base, with 11 bases between. The CDR3 sequence: CASSLVLSPSYNEQFF. The CDR3 coding sequence is TGCGCCAGCAGCTTGGTGTTATCCCCGTCCTACAATGAGCAGTTCTTC.

The chain uses TRBV12-3 or TRBV12-4 and TRBJ1-2; perhaps TRBD1 as D (5 bases). This CDR3 is built from 13 residues. Trimming left V 10 bases short and J 4 bases short, with 16 bases between. CDR3 amino acids: CAIRGSTTYGYTF. The CDR3 nucleotides read TGTGCCATAAGGGGCAGTACCACCTATGGCTACACCTTC.

V and J are TRBV6-2 or TRBV6-3 and TRBJ2-7; 11 nucleotides match TRBD2. Germline-derived CDR1 and CDR2 are MNHEY and SVGEGT. This CDR3 region has 16 residues. V dropped 6 bases and J dropped 0; count of bases not matched to a gene: 7. This chain's CDR3 is CASSSAGLAVSYEQYF. In nucleotides, the CDR3 is TGTGCCAGCAGCTCCGCGGGACTAGCGGTCTCCTACGAGCAGTACTTC.

CDR3 sequence reads: CASSLGQTGSTEAFF. CDR3 nucleotide sequence: TGTGCCAGCAGTTTAGGACAAACCGGGAGCACTGAAGCTTTCTTT. V gene TRBV6-2 or TRBV6-3 combines with J gene TRBJ1-1, with a tentative D call TRBD1 (5 bases). The CDR3 extends over 15 amino acids. Between the trimmed V and J ends, which lost 4 bases and 4 bases, there was a span of 16 bases. Germline-derived CDR1 and CDR2 are MNHEY and SVGEGT.

On this clone itself: The same CDR3 also results from other DNA sequences found in this sample. The chain employs TRBV28 and TRBJ1-1; maybe TRBD1 (5 bases). Deletions cut 2 bases from V and 3 bases from J, with 7 bases between. This CDR3 region has 13 residues. Germline V lookup: CDR1 MDHEN, CDR2 SYDVKM. CDR3 sequence: CASSLGGDTEAFF. CDR3 DNA sequence: TGTGCCAGCAGTTTAGGGGGGGACACTGAAGCTTTCTTT.

The chain links TRBV6-7 to TRBJ2-7, with TRBD2 matching 9 bases. TRBV6-7 is filed as an ORF, its function uncertain. V shed 11 bases and J 2 bases; nucleotides not matched to a gene: 13. The CDR3 runs to 15 residues. The CDR3 loop reads CAGKRASGATYEQYF. In DNA form, the CDR3 reads TGTGCCGGAAAACGGGCTAGCGGGGCTACCTACGAGCAGTACTTC.

The V and J genes are TRBV2 and TRBJ1-1; D possibly corresponds to TRBD1 (6 bases). The CDR3 loop spans 13 amino acids. CDR1 is SNHLY, CDR2 FYNNEI, per germline. V gave up 8 bases and J gave up 1 base, with 11 bases separating them. The CDR3 DNA reads as TGTGCCAGCCACAGGGATTCGAACACTGAAGCTTTCTTT. Its translation is CASHRDSNTEAFF.

The chain recombines TRBV3-1 (or the pseudogene TRBV3-2) with TRBJ2-7, with no clear D. Germline V gene data show CDR1 as LGHDT and CDR2 as YNNKEL (reference sequence). The CDR3 covers 12 residues. Trimming removed 4 bases at V and 4 bases at J, with 8 bases between. CDR3 bases: TGTGCCAGCAGCCCGAGGCAATACGAGCAGTACTTC. This sequence encodes CASSPRQYEQYF.

The rearrangement joins TRBV10-3 to TRBJ2-2, with TRBD1 matching over 7 bases. The germline gives CDR1 ENHRY, CDR2 SYGVKD. This CDR3 contains 14 residues. With V trimmed by 10 bases and J by 3 bases, 8 bases remained unmatched. As DNA, the CDR3 is TGTGCCACCAGACAGGGTGGGGACACCGGGGAGCTGTTTTTT. This gives the protein CATRQGGDTGELFF.

This chain connects TRBV5-1 to TRBJ1-2, with D perhaps TRBD1 (5 bases). Germline CDR1 reads SGHRS; CDR2 reads YFSETQ. This CDR3 is 15 amino acids long. V was cut by 3 bases and J by 8 bases, with 20 bases left in between. In DNA, the CDR3 is TGCGCCAGCAGCTCTGGCGGGGACGGCGGCTTCGGCTACACCTTC. Protein: CASSSGGDGGFGYTF.

A few counts support this clone. The J gene is TRBJ1-1, the V gene TRBV6-5; TRBD1 aligns across 7 bases. The CDR3 extends over 15 amino acids. The V and J ends lost 2 bases and 0 bases, in that order; junction bases with no gene match: 3. The germline V gene has CDR1 MNHEY and CDR2 SVGAGI. CDR3 nucleotide sequence: TGTGCCAGCAGTTACAAACAGGGGATGAACACTGAAGCTTTCTTT. Amino acid sequence: CASSYKQGMNTEAFF.

This clone was detected once. The same CDR3 also results from other DNA sequences found in this sample. V usage is TRBV5-1 and J usage is TRBJ1-3; no firm D call. This CDR3 contains 16 residues. The germline CDR1 and CDR2 sequences are SGHRS and YFSETQ. Trimming removed 0 bases from V and 4 bases from J, with 14 bases in between. CDR3 amino acids: CASSLAGQARGNTIYF. The CDR3 region has the DNA TGCGCCAGCAGCTTGGCTGGGCAGGCGAGAGGAAACACCATATATTTT.

This clone was observed once. The chain recombines TRBV28 with TRBJ1-1, with D possibly being TRBD1 (5 bases). From germline, CDR1 is MDHEN and CDR2 SYDVKM. V lost 6 bases, J lost 0 bases, and 14 bases lay in between. This CDR3 region has 15 residues. The CDR3 nucleotides are TGTGCCAGCAGCCTGAATCAGGACATGAACACTGAAGCTTTCTTT. Translation gives CASSLNQDMNTEAFF.